A selection of T cell receptor beta chains follows, all from one sample in a study of blood T cell repertoires in COVID-19. The repertoire was sequenced with immunoSEQ multiplex PCR; TCRdb's copy has only in-frame clones and lacks some. The repertoire includes about 390,000 clones, about 87% of them detected once, and about 2.3% sits in the top ten. Sample: peripheral blood. These TCRs come from a woman in her sixties or seventies with COVID-19, enrolled during active disease. The CDR3 runs from the conserved cysteine through the conserved F or W. A D gene is named only where the DNA matches it firmly.

v_call: TRBV6-4; j_call: TRBJ2-1; d_call: -; cdr3_aa: CASSDSLYNEQFF
v_call: TRBV24-1; j_call: TRBJ2-1; d_call: TRBD2; cdr3_aa: CATSGTSGGGYNEQFF
v_call: TRBV6-5; j_call: TRBJ2-7; d_call: -; cdr3_aa: CATRDTFTYEQYF
v_call: TRBV7-2; j_call: TRBJ1-5; d_call: TRBD1; cdr3_aa: CASSLHGTGVNQPQHF
v_call: TRBV7-8; j_call: TRBJ1-5; d_call: -; cdr3_aa: CASSLQAGANQPQHF
v_call: TRBV18; j_call: TRBJ2-3; d_call: TRBD1; cdr3_aa: CASSGPGQGFPDTQYF
v_call: TRBV7-6; j_call: TRBJ1-5; d_call: -; cdr3_aa: CASSPEGGYSNQPQHF
v_call: TRBV7-9; j_call: TRBJ2-7; d_call: TRBD1; cdr3_aa: CASSQPGDRPRTGVVEQYF
v_call: TRBV19; j_call: TRBJ1-6; d_call: -; cdr3_aa: CASTPDRRQNSPLHF
v_call: TRBV5-1; j_call: TRBJ2-1; d_call: -; cdr3_aa: CASSLNRAESNEQFF
v_call: TRBV5-1; j_call: TRBJ1-3; d_call: -; cdr3_aa: CASSSGLSGDTIYF
v_call: TRBV18; j_call: TRBJ2-6; d_call: -; cdr3_aa: CASSPVSITGSGANVLTF
v_call: TRBV6-5; j_call: TRBJ1-5; d_call: -; cdr3_aa: CASSWKATGSNQPQHF
v_call: TRBV15; j_call: TRBJ1-1; d_call: -; cdr3_aa: CATSSLGGLAAFF
v_call: TRBV18; j_call: TRBJ2-5; d_call: -; cdr3_aa: CASSPERQGLEETQYF
v_call: TRBV7-3; j_call: TRBJ2-5; d_call: TRBD1; cdr3_aa: CASSTDRGETQYF
v_call: TRBV3-1/TRBV3-2; j_call: TRBJ2-5; d_call: -; cdr3_aa: CASSPGLQETQYF
v_call: TRBV9; j_call: TRBJ1-1; d_call: -; cdr3_aa: CASSPRPDTEAFF
v_call: TRBV6-5; j_call: TRBJ1-5; d_call: TRBD1; cdr3_aa: CASRRNRGTDQPQHF
v_call: TRBV5-1; j_call: TRBJ1-4; d_call: TRBD1; cdr3_aa: CASATGDSEKLFF
v_call: TRBV7-9; j_call: TRBJ1-3; d_call: -; cdr3_aa: CASSLGTGSPGNTIYF
v_call: TRBV2; j_call: TRBJ2-3; d_call: TRBD2; cdr3_aa: CASRRTSGGSTDTQYF
v_call: TRBV6-5; j_call: TRBJ2-3; d_call: -; cdr3_aa: CASSSPGTQYF
v_call: TRBV28; j_call: TRBJ1-6; d_call: TRBD1; cdr3_aa: CASGDRDFSPLHF
v_call: TRBV6-5; j_call: TRBJ1-6; d_call: -; cdr3_aa: CASSSGTISPLHF
v_call: TRBV9; j_call: TRBJ2-3; d_call: TRBD2; cdr3_aa: CASGKQAGGTTDTQYF
v_call: TRBV30; j_call: TRBJ2-1; d_call: TRBD1; cdr3_aa: CAWSVGQGVEQFF
v_call: TRBV5-1; j_call: TRBJ1-3; d_call: -; cdr3_aa: CASSLAGRTSSGNTIYF
v_call: TRBV6-5; j_call: TRBJ2-4; d_call: TRBD1; cdr3_aa: CASSPGQGRNIQYF
v_call: TRBV19; j_call: TRBJ1-1; d_call: -; cdr3_aa: CASSIIPGSGDRTEAFF
v_call: TRBV7-2; j_call: TRBJ2-7; d_call: TRBD2; cdr3_aa: CASSLRGTSSSYEQYF
v_call: TRBV7-9; j_call: TRBJ2-2; d_call: TRBD2; cdr3_aa: CASRTSGVGGELFF
v_call: TRBV5-6; j_call: TRBJ1-3; d_call: -; cdr3_aa: CASSWQSSGNTIYF
v_call: TRBV2; j_call: TRBJ1-2; d_call: TRBD1; cdr3_aa: CASSIQGARYGYTF
v_call: TRBV14; j_call: TRBJ1-2; d_call: -; cdr3_aa: CASSRMTTGADTF
v_call: TRBV28; j_call: TRBJ1-4; d_call: -; cdr3_aa: CASSPRQNSEKLFF
v_call: TRBV7-2; j_call: TRBJ1-1; d_call: -; cdr3_aa: CASSWALNTEAFF
v_call: TRBV14; j_call: TRBJ1-1; d_call: TRBD1; cdr3_aa: CASSHRTGGNTEAFF
v_call: TRBV6-5; j_call: TRBJ1-1; d_call: -; cdr3_aa: CASNWQGRMNTEAFF
v_call: TRBV9; j_call: TRBJ2-5; d_call: TRBD2; cdr3_aa: CASSVETSGGQTQYF
v_call: TRBV5-1; j_call: TRBJ2-7; d_call: TRBD2; cdr3_aa: CASSLQAGREYEQYF
v_call: TRBV18; j_call: TRBJ2-5; d_call: -; cdr3_aa: CASSRGSQETQYF
v_call: TRBV7-3; j_call: TRBJ2-3; d_call: -; cdr3_aa: CASSLTREDTQYF
v_call: TRBV5-5; j_call: TRBJ1-5; d_call: -; cdr3_aa: CASSPGLFSNQPQHF
v_call: TRBV5-1; j_call: TRBJ1-2; d_call: TRBD1; cdr3_aa: CASSQSGQGAYGYTF
v_call: TRBV28; j_call: TRBJ1-2; d_call: -; cdr3_aa: CASSLFRGGYTF
v_call: TRBV2; j_call: TRBJ1-1; d_call: -; cdr3_aa: CASSEIRQTEAFF
v_call: TRBV25-1; j_call: TRBJ2-7; d_call: -; cdr3_aa: CASSKNRDEQYF
v_call: TRBV19; j_call: TRBJ2-7; d_call: TRBD2; cdr3_aa: CASSTPSGGPYEQYF
v_call: TRBV19; j_call: TRBJ2-1; d_call: -; cdr3_aa: CASSSPGSSYNEQFF
v_call: TRBV3-1/TRBV3-2; j_call: TRBJ2-3; d_call: -; cdr3_aa: CASSQRLSSTDTQYF
v_call: TRBV7-3; j_call: TRBJ2-2; d_call: -; cdr3_aa: CASSLYPPREGGELFF
v_call: TRBV6-6; j_call: TRBJ2-7; d_call: TRBD1; cdr3_aa: CASSPRQGAPSDHEQYF